The T cell receptor (beta chain) under discussion was sequenced for a study of blood T cell repertoires in COVID-19. Looking at the study overall: The United States, Italy and Spain supplied acute and convalescent COVID-19 samples.

Clinical histories supplied by participants themselves formed the basis of cohort assignment. V was pared by 8 bases and J by 7 bases, with 9 bases between. CDR3 length: 11 amino acids. The germline gives CDR1 ENHRY, CDR2 SYGVKD. Per the authors' pipeline: Amplification of reference gene primers was used by the study to estimate nucleated cell counts. TCRdb keeps only in-frame clones here, not all; method: immunoSEQ multiplex PCR. The V and J calls and clone size were taken over from that table, and D and trimming were inferred from the DNA. The sample consists of roughly 300,000 clones, around 90% of them appearing once.

This rearrangement joins TRBV10-3 to TRBJ2-1; weak D call: TRBD1 (6 bases). The TCR was taken from a woman in her twenties or thirties who had recovered from COVID-19. The sample consisted of PBMCs or T cells enriched from blood (not recorded which). CDR3 in DNA: TGTGCCATCTTAAGGGGGAATGAGCAGTTCTTC. Translation gives CAILRGNEQFF.